Listed below are T cell receptor beta chains from one sample, sequenced in a study of molecular identifiers for immune sequencing clone quantification. TCRdb re-called the PCR reads through MiXCR, storing one row per CDR3 protein. The sample records approximately 500,000 distinct CDR3 sequences, about 25% being singletons. Sequenced input: naive CD8+ T cells from blood, with Jurkat cell RNA spiked in. The receptors shown here come from a human donor in good health. Some libraries in this study had Jurkat cell RNA spiked in. The CDR3 runs from the conserved cysteine through the conserved F or W. The D gene is left open where the match is weak. A clone size is listed for some rows: how often the clone was seen (once, few, many), or a class if it is expanded.

>TRBJ2-7|TRBV20-1|.|.|15
TGCAGTGCTAGAGAAAGGACTTCTACTACCTACGAGCAGTACTTC
CSARERTSTTYEQYF
>TRBJ2-3|TRBV7-9|.|TRBD1|17
TGTGCCAGCAGCCCACCACACGGGACAGAGGCCACAGATACGCAGTATTTT
CASSPPHGTEATDTQYF
>TRBJ2-3|TRBV7-2|many|.|16
TGTGCCAGCAGGATCAACGGCAGGGTCTACACAGATACGCAGTATTTT
CASRINGRVYTDTQYF
>TRBJ2-7|TRBV4-3|many|.|14
TGCGCCAGCAGCCAAGAGCAGGGTTCCTACGAGCAGTACTTC
CASSQEQGSYEQYF
>TRBJ2-7|TRBV6-5|.|TRBD2|15
TGTGCCAGCAGTTACACTAGCGGGGGTCATTTGGAGCAGTACTTC
CASSYTSGGHLEQYF
>TRBJ2-7|TRBV20-1|.|.|16
TGCAATGCTAGAGATATCTCGCGCAGGGTAATATACGAGCAGTACTTC
CNARDISRRVIYEQYF
>TRBJ1-3|TRBV4-3|.|.|15
TGCGCCAGCAGCCAAGAGTTGGGCAGTCGAAACACCATATATTTT
CASSQELGSRNTIYF
>TRBJ1-1|TRBV4-3|.|.|14
TGCGCCAGCCGCCGCCCGGGAGCGGGCACTGACGCTTTCTTT
CASRRPGAGTDAFF
>TRBJ1-5|TRBV30|.|.|14
TGTGCCTGGAGTGTACGCTGGGGGAATCAGCCCCAGCATTTT
CAWSVRWGNQPQHF
>TRBJ1-4|TRBV7-9|.|.|12
TGTGCCAGCAGCTGGATTGATGAAAAACTGTTTTTT
CASSWIDEKLFF
>TRBJ1-2|TRBV19|.|TRBD1|19
TGTGCCAGTAGTATAGAAAGGACTTCGGGACAGGGGGCTTTCTATGGCTACACCTTC
CASSIERTSGQGAFYGYTF
>TRBJ1-5|TRBV9|.|.|13
TGTGCCAGCAGCAGCCGACGGGGTCAGCCCCAGCATTTT
CASSSRRGQPQHF
>TRBJ1-5|TRBV23-1|.|.|15
TGCGCCAGCAGTCAATCCGCCCGTAGCCATCCGCCCCCGCATTTT
CASSQSARSHPPPHF